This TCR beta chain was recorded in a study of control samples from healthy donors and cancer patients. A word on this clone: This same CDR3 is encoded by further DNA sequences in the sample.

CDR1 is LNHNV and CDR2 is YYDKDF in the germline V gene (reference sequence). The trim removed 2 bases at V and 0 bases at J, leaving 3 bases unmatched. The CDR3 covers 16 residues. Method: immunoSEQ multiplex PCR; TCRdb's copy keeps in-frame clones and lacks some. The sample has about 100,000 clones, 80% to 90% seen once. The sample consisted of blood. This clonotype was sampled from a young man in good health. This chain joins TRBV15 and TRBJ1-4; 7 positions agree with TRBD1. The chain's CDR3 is CATSRKGGATNEKLFF. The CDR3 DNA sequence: TGTGCCACCAGCAGAAAAGGGGGCGCAACTAATGAAAAACTGTTTTTT.